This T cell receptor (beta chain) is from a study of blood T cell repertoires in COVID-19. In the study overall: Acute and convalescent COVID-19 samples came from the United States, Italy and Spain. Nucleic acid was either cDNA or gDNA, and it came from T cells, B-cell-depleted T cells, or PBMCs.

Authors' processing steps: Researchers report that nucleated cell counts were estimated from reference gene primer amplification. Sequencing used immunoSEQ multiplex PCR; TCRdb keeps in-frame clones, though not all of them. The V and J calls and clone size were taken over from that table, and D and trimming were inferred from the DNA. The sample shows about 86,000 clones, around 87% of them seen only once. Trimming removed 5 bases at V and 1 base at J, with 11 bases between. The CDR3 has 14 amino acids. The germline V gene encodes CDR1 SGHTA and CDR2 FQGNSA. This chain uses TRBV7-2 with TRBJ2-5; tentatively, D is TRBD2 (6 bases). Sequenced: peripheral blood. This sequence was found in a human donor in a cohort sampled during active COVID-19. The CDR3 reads CASSPAGGQETQYF. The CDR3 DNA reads TGTGCCAGCAGCCCCGCCGGGGGCCAAGAGACCCAGTACTTC.